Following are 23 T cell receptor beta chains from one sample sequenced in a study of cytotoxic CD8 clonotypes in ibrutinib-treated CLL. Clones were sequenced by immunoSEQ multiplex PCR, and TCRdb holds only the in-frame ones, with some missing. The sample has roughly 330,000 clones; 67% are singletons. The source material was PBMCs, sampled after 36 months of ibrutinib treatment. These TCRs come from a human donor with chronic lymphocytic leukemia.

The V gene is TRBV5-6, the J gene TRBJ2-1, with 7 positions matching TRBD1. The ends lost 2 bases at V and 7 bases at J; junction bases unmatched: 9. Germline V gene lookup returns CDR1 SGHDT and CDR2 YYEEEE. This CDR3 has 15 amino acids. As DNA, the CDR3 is TGTGCCAGCAGCTTCCTGAGGGGGCAACGTAATGAGCAGTTCTTC. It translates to CASSFLRGQRNEQFF. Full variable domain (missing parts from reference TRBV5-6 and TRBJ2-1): DAGVTQSPTHLIKTRGQQVTLRCSPKSGHDTVSWYQQALGQGPQFIFQYYEEEERQRGNFPDRFSGHQFPNYSSELNVNALLLGDSALYLCASSFLRGQRNEQFFGPGTRLTVL.

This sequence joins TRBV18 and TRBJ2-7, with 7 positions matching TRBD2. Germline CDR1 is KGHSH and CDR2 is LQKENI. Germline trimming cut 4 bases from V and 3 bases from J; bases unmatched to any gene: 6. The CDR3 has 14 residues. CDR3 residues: CASSRAAGDYEQYF. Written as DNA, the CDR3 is TGTGCCAGCTCACGGGCCGCGGGAGACTACGAGCAGTACTTC.

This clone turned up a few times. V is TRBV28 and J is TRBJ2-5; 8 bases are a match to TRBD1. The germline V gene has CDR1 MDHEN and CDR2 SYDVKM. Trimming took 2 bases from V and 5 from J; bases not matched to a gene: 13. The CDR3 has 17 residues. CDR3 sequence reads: CASSLRTGFFVVETQYF. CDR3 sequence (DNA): TGTGCCAGCAGTTTACGGACAGGGTTCTTCGTCGTGGAGACCCAGTACTTC.

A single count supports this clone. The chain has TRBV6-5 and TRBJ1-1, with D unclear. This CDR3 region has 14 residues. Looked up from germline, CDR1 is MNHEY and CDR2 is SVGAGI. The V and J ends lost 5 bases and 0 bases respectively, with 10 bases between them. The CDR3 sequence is CASSPTSLNTEAFF. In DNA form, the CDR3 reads TGTGCCAGCAGTCCGACAAGCCTGAACACTGAAGCTTTCTTT.

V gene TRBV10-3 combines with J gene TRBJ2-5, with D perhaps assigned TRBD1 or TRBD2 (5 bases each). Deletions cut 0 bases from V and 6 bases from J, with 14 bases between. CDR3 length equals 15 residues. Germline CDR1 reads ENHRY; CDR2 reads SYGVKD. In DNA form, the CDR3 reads TGTGCCATCAGTGAGTCGGTCCCGGGGCGGAAGACCCAGTACTTC. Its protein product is CAISESVPGRKTQYF.

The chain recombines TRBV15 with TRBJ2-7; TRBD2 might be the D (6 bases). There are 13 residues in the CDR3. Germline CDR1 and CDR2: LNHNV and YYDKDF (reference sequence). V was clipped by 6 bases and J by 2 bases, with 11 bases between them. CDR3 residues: CATRTGGTYEQYF. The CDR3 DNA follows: TGTGCCACCAGGACCGGCGGGACCTACGAGCAGTACTTC.

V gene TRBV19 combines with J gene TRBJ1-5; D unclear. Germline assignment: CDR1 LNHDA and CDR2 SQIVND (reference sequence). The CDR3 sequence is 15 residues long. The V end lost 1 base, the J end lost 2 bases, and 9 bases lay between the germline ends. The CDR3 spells CASSIALGGNQPQHF. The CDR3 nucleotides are TGTGCCAGTAGTATAGCCCTTGGCGGCAATCAGCCCCAGCATTTT. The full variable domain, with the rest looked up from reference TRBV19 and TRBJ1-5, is DGGITQSPKYLFRKEGQNVTLSCEQNLNHDAMYWYRQDPGQGLRLIYYSQIVNDFQKGDIAEGYSVSREKKESFPLTVTSAQKNPTAFYLCASSIALGGNQPQHFGDGTRLSIL.

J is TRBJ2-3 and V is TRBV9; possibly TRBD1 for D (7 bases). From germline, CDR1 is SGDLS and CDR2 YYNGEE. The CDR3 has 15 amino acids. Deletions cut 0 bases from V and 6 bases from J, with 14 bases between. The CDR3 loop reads CASSVVPAGGDTQYF. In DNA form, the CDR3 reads TGTGCCAGCAGCGTAGTTCCGGCAGGGGGGGATACGCAGTATTTT.

The CDR3 DNA reads as TGTGCCAGCAGCGTATTTAGCGGACCCTCCTACGAGCAGTACTTC. This encodes CASSVFSGPSYEQYF. The rearrangement links TRBV9 to TRBJ2-7, with a weak D call TRBD2 (6 bases). Trimming stripped 1 base from V and 0 bases from J, with 11 bases between. The germline CDR1 and CDR2 sequences are SGDLS and YYNGEE. The CDR3 has 15 amino acids.

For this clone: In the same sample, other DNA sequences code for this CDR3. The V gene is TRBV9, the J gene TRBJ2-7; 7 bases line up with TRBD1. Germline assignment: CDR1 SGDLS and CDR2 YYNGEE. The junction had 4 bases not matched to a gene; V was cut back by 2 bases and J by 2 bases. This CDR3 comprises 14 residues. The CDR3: CASSVGRGPYEQYF. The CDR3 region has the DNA TGTGCCAGCAGCGTGGGTAGGGGGCCCTACGAGCAGTACTTC.

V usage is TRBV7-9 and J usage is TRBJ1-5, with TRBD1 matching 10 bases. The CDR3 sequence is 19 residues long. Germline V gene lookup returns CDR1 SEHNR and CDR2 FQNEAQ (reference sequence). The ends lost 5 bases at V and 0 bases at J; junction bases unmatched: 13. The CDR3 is CASSDMTGGGGVSNQPQHF. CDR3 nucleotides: TGTGCCAGCAGCGATATGACAGGGGGCGGAGGAGTTAGCAATCAGCCCCAGCATTTT.

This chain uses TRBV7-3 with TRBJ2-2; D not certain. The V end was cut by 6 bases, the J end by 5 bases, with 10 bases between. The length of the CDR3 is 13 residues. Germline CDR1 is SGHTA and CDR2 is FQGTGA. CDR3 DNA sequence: TGTGCCAGCAGTCCCCAGGTTACCGGGGAGCTGTTTTTT. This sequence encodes CASSPQVTGELFF.

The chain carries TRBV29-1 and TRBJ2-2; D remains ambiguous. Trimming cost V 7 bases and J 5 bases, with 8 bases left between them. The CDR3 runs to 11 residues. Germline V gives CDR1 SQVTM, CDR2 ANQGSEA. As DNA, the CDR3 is TGCAGCGGCCCCGGGACCGGGGAGCTGTTTTTT. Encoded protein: CSGPGTGELFF.

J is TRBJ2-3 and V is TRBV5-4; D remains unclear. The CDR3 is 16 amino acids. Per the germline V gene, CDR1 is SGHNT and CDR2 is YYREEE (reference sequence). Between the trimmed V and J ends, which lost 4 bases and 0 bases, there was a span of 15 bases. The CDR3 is CASSPSSTLSTDTQYF. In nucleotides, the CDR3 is TGTGCCAGCAGCCCGTCCTCTACCCTAAGCACAGATACGCAGTATTTT.

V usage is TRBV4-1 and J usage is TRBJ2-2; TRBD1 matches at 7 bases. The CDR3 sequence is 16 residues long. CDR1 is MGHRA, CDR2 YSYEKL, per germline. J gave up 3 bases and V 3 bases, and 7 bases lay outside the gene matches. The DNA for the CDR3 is TGCGCCAGCAGCCACCCTAGGGGGCATCACACCGGGGAGCTGTTTTTT. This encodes CASSHPRGHHTGELFF.

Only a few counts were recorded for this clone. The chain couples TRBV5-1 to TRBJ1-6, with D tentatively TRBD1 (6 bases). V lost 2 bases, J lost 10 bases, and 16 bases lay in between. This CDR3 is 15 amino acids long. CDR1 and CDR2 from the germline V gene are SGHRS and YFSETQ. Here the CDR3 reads CASSLQGSLGSPLHF. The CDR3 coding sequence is TGCGCCAGCAGCTTACAGGGAAGTCTAGGATCACCCCTCCACTTT.

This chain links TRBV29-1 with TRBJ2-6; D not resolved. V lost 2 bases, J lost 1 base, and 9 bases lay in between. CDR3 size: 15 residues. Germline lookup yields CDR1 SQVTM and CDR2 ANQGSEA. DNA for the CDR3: TGCAGCGTTGAATTCGACGGGTCTGGGGCCAACGTCCTGACTTTC. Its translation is CSVEFDGSGANVLTF.

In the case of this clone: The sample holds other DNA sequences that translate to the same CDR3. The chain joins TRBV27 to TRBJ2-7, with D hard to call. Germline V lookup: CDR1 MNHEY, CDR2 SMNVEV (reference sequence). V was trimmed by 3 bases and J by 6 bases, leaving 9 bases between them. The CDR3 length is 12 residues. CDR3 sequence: CASSFLRGEQYF. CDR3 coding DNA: TGTGCCAGCAGTTTTCTCCGAGGCGAGCAGTACTTC.

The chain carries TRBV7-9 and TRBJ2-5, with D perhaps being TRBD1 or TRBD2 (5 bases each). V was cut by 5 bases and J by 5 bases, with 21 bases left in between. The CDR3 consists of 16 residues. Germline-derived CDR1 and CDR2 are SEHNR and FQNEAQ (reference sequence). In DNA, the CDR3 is TGTGCCAGCAGCCAACCGGGGCCGAGGGTACGGGAGACCCAGTACTTC. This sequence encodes CASSQPGPRVRETQYF. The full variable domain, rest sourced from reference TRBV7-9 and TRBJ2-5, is DTGVSQNPRHKITKRGQNVTFRCDPISEHNRLYWYRQTLGQGPEFLTYFQNEAQLEKSRLLSDRFSAERPKGSFSTLEIQRTEQGDSAMYLCASSQPGPRVRETQYFGPGTRLLVL.

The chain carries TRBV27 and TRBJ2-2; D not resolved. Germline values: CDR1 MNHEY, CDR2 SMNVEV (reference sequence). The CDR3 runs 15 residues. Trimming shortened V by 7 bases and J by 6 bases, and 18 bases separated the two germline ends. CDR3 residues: CASTRGGWSPGELFF. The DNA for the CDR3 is TGTGCCAGCACTAGAGGTGGTTGGAGCCCCGGGGAGCTGTTTTTT.

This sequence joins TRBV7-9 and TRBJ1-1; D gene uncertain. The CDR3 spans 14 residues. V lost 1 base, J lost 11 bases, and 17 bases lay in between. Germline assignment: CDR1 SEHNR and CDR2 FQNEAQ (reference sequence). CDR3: CASSLEHVGGGAFF. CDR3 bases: TGTGCCAGCAGCTTAGAGCATGTGGGCGGAGGGGCTTTCTTT.

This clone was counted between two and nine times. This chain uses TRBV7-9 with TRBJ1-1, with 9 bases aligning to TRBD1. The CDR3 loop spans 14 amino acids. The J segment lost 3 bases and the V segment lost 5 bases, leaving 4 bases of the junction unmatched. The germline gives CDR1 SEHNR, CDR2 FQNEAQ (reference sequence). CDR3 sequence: CASSETGGYTEAFF. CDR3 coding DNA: TGTGCCAGCAGCGAGACAGGGGGATACACTGAAGCTTTCTTT.

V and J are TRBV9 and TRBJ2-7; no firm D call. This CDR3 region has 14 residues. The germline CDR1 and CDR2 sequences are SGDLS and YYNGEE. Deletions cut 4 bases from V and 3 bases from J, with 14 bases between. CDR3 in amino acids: CASSPSLSYYEQYF. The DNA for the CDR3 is TGTGCCAGCAGCCCTTCGCTGAGTTACTACGAGCAGTACTTC.